The source of this TCR beta chain is a study of cytomegalovirus exposure and HLA in healthy donors. Notes on the study in general: TCR beta V- and J-gene trimming was later associated with a missense DCLRE1C variant. It was taken for granted in presence/absence analyses that sequencing depth across donors was roughly uniform.

V shed 4 bases, J shed 3 bases, and the junction held 6 bases outside the gene matches. The germline gives CDR1 MDHEN, CDR2 SYDVKM. This CDR3 region has 16 residues. The PCR made use of 60 Vbeta and 13 Jbeta primers. This table comes from immunoSEQ multiplex PCR, and its TCRdb copy is limited to in-frame clones, with some not included. The sample has over 150,000 clones; about three quarters are singletons. Comment on this clone: Its antigen is not known.

This clonotype was obtained from a woman in her twenties or thirties in good health and CMV-seronegative. V usage is TRBV28 and J usage is TRBJ1-3; 10 positions match TRBD1. Material for sequencing was PBMCs. CDR3 nucleotides: TGTGCCAGCAGTTCCACCGGGACAGGGGATGGAAACACCATATATTTT. It encodes CASSSTGTGDGNTIYF.